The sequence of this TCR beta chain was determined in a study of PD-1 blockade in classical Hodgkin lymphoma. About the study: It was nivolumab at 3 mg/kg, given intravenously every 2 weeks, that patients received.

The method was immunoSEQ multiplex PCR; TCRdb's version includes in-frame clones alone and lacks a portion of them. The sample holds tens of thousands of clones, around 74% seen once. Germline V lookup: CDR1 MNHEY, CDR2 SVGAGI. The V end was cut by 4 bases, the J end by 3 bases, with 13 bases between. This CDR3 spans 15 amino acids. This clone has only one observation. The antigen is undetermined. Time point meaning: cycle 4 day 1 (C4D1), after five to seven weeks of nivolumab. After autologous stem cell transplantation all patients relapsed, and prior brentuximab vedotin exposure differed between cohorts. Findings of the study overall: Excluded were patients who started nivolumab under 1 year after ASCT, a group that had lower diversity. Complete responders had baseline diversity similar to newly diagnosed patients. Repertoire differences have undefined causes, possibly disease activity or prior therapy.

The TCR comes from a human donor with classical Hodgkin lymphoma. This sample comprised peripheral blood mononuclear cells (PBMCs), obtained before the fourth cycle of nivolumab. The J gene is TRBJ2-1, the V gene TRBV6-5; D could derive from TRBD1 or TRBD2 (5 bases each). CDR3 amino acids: CASSFRAGSYNEQFF. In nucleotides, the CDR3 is TGTGCCAGCAGTTTTCGAGCAGGGAGCTACAATGAGCAGTTCTTC.